These T cell receptor beta chains were read from a single sample in a study of regulatory dendritic cells for organ transplantation. Sequenced by immunoSEQ multiplex PCR; TCRdb stores in-frame clones only, minus some. The sample records roughly 35,000 clones, around nine tenths being singletons. Source material: naive CD4+ T cells from blood. These receptors were collected from a human donor in good health. The CDR3 runs from the conserved cysteine through the conserved F or W. Fields, in order: V gene, J gene, clone size, D gene, CDR3 protein, CDR3 DNA. A D gene is named only where the DNA matches it firmly. Not every row has a clone size; where given, it reads once, few, many or a size class.

V gene: TRBV11-3
J gene: TRBJ2-7
clone size: once
D gene: TRBD1
CDR3 protein: CASSAAGTGTYEQYF
CDR3 DNA: TGTGCCAGCAGCGCAGCCGGGACAGGGACCTACGAGCAGTACTTC

V gene: TRBV14
J gene: TRBJ2-7
clone size: NA
D gene: TRBD1
CDR3 protein: CASSRDRLRAPYEQYF
CDR3 DNA: TGTGCCAGCAGCCGGGACAGATTAAGGGCCCCCTACGAGCAGTACTTC

V gene: TRBV5-1
J gene: TRBJ2-5
clone size: once
D gene: TRBD2
CDR3 protein: CASSFASGRQETQYF
CDR3 DNA: TGCGCCAGCAGCTTCGCTAGCGGACGGCAAGAGACCCAGTACTTC

V gene: TRBV4-2
J gene: TRBJ1-5
clone size: NA
D gene: NA
CDR3 protein: CASSPGTGNSNQPQHF
CDR3 DNA: TGTGCCAGCAGCCCAGGCACAGGGAATAGCAATCAGCCCCAGCATTTT

V gene: TRBV19
J gene: TRBJ1-1
clone size: NA
D gene: TRBD1
CDR3 protein: CASSIYRGGSNTEAFF
CDR3 DNA: TGTGCCAGTAGTATCTACAGGGGCGGCTCGAACACTGAAGCTTTCTTT

V gene: TRBV2
J gene: TRBJ1-5
clone size: NA
D gene: TRBD1
CDR3 protein: CASRYSHRDSDQPQHF
CDR3 DNA: TGTGCCAGCCGATACAGCCACCGGGACAGCGATCAGCCCCAGCATTTT

V gene: TRBV4-1
J gene: TRBJ1-2
clone size: NA
D gene: NA
CDR3 protein: CASRGLGKNYGYTF
CDR3 DNA: TGCGCCAGCAGGGGACTGGGGAAAAACTATGGCTACACCTTC

V gene: TRBV6-5
J gene: TRBJ2-7
clone size: NA
D gene: NA
CDR3 protein: CASSYSTRPYEQYF
CDR3 DNA: TGTGCCAGCAGTTACTCCACGCGGCCTTACGAGCAGTACTTC

V gene: TRBV4-3
J gene: TRBJ2-6
clone size: NA
D gene: NA
CDR3 protein: CASSPAGAGANVLTF
CDR3 DNA: TGCGCCAGCAGCCCGGCAGGGGCTGGGGCCAACGTCCTGACTTTC

V gene: TRBV6-1
J gene: TRBJ2-7
clone size: NA
D gene: NA
CDR3 protein: CASAMSSYEQYF
CDR3 DNA: TGTGCCTCCGCAATGAGCTCCTACGAGCAGTACTTC

V gene: TRBV7-3
J gene: TRBJ1-1
clone size: NA
D gene: NA
CDR3 protein: CASSLTPGNTEAFF
CDR3 DNA: TGTGCCAGCAGCTTAACCCCAGGGAACACTGAAGCTTTCTTT

V gene: TRBV10-1
J gene: TRBJ2-1
clone size: NA
D gene: NA
CDR3 protein: CASSGWLWGELNEQFF
CDR3 DNA: TGCGCCAGCAGTGGTTGGTTATGGGGTGAATTAAATGAGCAGTTCTTC

V gene: TRBV19
J gene: TRBJ2-3
clone size: NA
D gene: TRBD1
CDR3 protein: CASSKVQGAPDTQYF
CDR3 DNA: TGTGCCAGTAGTAAAGTTCAGGGGGCCCCAGATACGCAGTATTTT

V gene: TRBV19
J gene: TRBJ1-5
clone size: NA
D gene: TRBD1
CDR3 protein: CASSTDRGSNQPQHF
CDR3 DNA: TGTGCCAGTAGTACGGACAGGGGCAGCAATCAGCCCCAGCATTTT

V gene: TRBV18
J gene: TRBJ1-1
clone size: NA
D gene: NA
CDR3 protein: CASSRGLGTVNTEAFF
CDR3 DNA: TGTGCCAGCTCACGGGGCCTTGGGACTGTGAACACTGAAGCTTTCTTT

V gene: TRBV5-6
J gene: TRBJ2-3
clone size: NA
D gene: TRBD1
CDR3 protein: CASRGRGLSDTQYF
CDR3 DNA: TGTGCCAGCAGGGGCAGGGGGCTTTCAGATACGCAGTATTTT

V gene: TRBV7-2
J gene: TRBJ2-7
clone size: NA
D gene: TRBD2
CDR3 protein: CASSLRLAGGPYEQYF
CDR3 DNA: TGTGCCAGCAGCCTAAGGCTAGCGGGAGGGCCCTACGAGCAGTACTTC

V gene: TRBV10-1
J gene: TRBJ2-7
clone size: NA
D gene: NA
CDR3 protein: CASSRLGCEQYF
CDR3 DNA: TGCGCCAGCAGTAGACTAGGGTGCGAGCAGTACTTC

V gene: TRBV6-5
J gene: TRBJ1-2
clone size: NA
D gene: NA
CDR3 protein: CASSYPDRTLNGYTF
CDR3 DNA: TGTGCCAGCAGTTATCCCGACAGGACACTCAATGGCTACACCTTC

V gene: TRBV5-1
J gene: TRBJ1-5
clone size: NA
D gene: NA
CDR3 protein: CASSPNGQAVQPQHF
CDR3 DNA: TGCGCCAGCAGCCCTAACGGTCAGGCGGTCCAGCCCCAGCATTTT

V gene: TRBV6-4
J gene: TRBJ1-5
clone size: once
D gene: NA
CDR3 protein: CASSGSSDQPQHF
CDR3 DNA: TGTGCCAGTTCCGGGTCCTCCGATCAGCCCCAGCATTTT

V gene: TRBV4-3
J gene: TRBJ2-3
clone size: NA
D gene: NA
CDR3 protein: CASSQGYGPSGTQYF
CDR3 DNA: TGCGCCAGCAGCCAAGGTTACGGGCCCAGCGGTACGCAGTATTTT

V gene: TRBV11-3
J gene: TRBJ2-1
clone size: NA
D gene: TRBD2
CDR3 protein: CASSFRGVQSNEQFF
CDR3 DNA: TGTGCCAGCAGCTTTCGGGGGGTACAAAGCAATGAGCAGTTCTTC

V gene: TRBV11-2
J gene: TRBJ2-7
clone size: NA
D gene: NA
CDR3 protein: CASSLNAALPSYEQYF
CDR3 DNA: TGTGCCAGCAGCTTAAATGCAGCTCTTCCCTCCTACGAGCAGTACTTC

V gene: TRBV18
J gene: TRBJ2-1
clone size: NA
D gene: NA
CDR3 protein: CASSPVPSSYNEQFF
CDR3 DNA: TGTGCCAGCTCACCGGTGCCGAGCTCCTACAATGAGCAGTTCTTC

V gene: TRBV7-2
J gene: TRBJ1-1
clone size: NA
D gene: NA
CDR3 protein: CASSLEEGTEAFF
CDR3 DNA: TGTGCCAGCAGCTTAGAGGAGGGCACTGAAGCTTTCTTT

V gene: TRBV10-3
J gene: TRBJ2-3
clone size: NA
D gene: NA
CDR3 protein: CAISDTTNTDTQYF
CDR3 DNA: TGTGCCATCAGTGATACAACTAACACAGATACGCAGTATTTT

V gene: TRBV6-6
J gene: TRBJ1-1
clone size: NA
D gene: NA
CDR3 protein: CASSYFAPNTEAFF
CDR3 DNA: TGTGCCAGCAGTTACTTCGCCCCGAACACTGAAGCTTTCTTT

V gene: TRBV18
J gene: TRBJ1-3
clone size: NA
D gene: NA
CDR3 protein: CASSPPGRIIGNTIYF
CDR3 DNA: TGTGCCAGCTCACCTCCGGGACGGATAATTGGAAACACCATATATTTT

V gene: TRBV28
J gene: TRBJ2-7
clone size: NA
D gene: NA
CDR3 protein: CASSPWTTSDEQYF
CDR3 DNA: TGTGCCAGCAGTCCCTGGACAACGAGCGACGAGCAGTACTTC

V gene: TRBV21-1
J gene: TRBJ2-2
clone size: NA
D gene: NA
CDR3 protein: CASSKGKGQGEAGLDTGELFF
CDR3 DNA: TGTGCCAGCAGCAAAGGGAAAGGACAGGGGGAGGCGGGACTAGACACCGGGGAGCTGTTTTTT

V gene: TRBV9
J gene: TRBJ1-3
clone size: NA
D gene: NA
CDR3 protein: CASSVGPPDRSGNTIYF
CDR3 DNA: TGTGCCAGCAGCGTAGGCCCACCCGACCGCTCTGGAAACACCATATATTTT

V gene: TRBV9
J gene: TRBJ1-2
clone size: NA
D gene: NA
CDR3 protein: CASSAGTGTNYGYTF
CDR3 DNA: TGTGCCAGCAGCGCCGGGACGGGGACAAACTATGGCTACACCTTC

V gene: TRBV5-1
J gene: TRBJ1-5
clone size: NA
D gene: NA
CDR3 protein: CASSPGRYSNQPQHF
CDR3 DNA: TGCGCCAGCAGCCCGGGGAGATATAGCAATCAGCCCCAGCATTTT

V gene: TRBV5-6
J gene: TRBJ1-1
clone size: NA
D gene: NA
CDR3 protein: CASSLRGRRVTEAFF
CDR3 DNA: TGTGCCAGCAGCTTGCGCGGGAGAAGGGTCACTGAAGCTTTCTTT

V gene: TRBV9
J gene: TRBJ2-7
clone size: NA
D gene: NA
CDR3 protein: CASSVGQAPYEQYF
CDR3 DNA: TGTGCCAGCAGCGTAGGTCAGGCCCCCTACGAGCAGTACTTC

V gene: TRBV7-2
J gene: TRBJ2-5
clone size: once
D gene: TRBD2
CDR3 protein: CASSFQSQAGVGRETQYF
CDR3 DNA: TGTGCCAGCAGTTTTCAGTCTCAAGCGGGAGTGGGTAGGGAGACCCAGTACTTC

V gene: TRBV4-1
J gene: TRBJ1-4
clone size: once
D gene: TRBD1
CDR3 protein: CASSPPGQGREKLFF
CDR3 DNA: TGCGCCAGCAGCCCACCGGGACAGGGCCGGGAAAAACTGTTTTTT

V gene: TRBV28
J gene: TRBJ2-3
clone size: NA
D gene: NA
CDR3 protein: CASKTPSDTQYF
CDR3 DNA: TGTGCCAGCAAGACCCCTTCAGATACGCAGTATTTT

V gene: TRBV9
J gene: TRBJ2-1
clone size: NA
D gene: TRBD2
CDR3 protein: CASSLSGGAYEQFF
CDR3 DNA: TGTGCCAGCAGCCTTAGCGGGGGGGCTTATGAGCAGTTCTTC

V gene: TRBV19
J gene: TRBJ1-1
clone size: NA
D gene: NA
CDR3 protein: CASGDRNTEAFF
CDR3 DNA: TGTGCCAGTGGAGACAGGAACACTGAAGCTTTCTTT

V gene: TRBV18
J gene: TRBJ1-3
clone size: NA
D gene: TRBD1
CDR3 protein: CASSPTTGDGFSGNTIYF
CDR3 DNA: TGTGCCAGCTCACCAACGACAGGGGACGGCTTCTCTGGAAACACCATATATTTT

V gene: TRBV2
J gene: TRBJ1-4
clone size: few
D gene: NA
CDR3 protein: CASRGGHGEKLFF
CDR3 DNA: TGTGCCAGCAGGGGGGGGCATGGTGAAAAACTGTTTTTT

V gene: TRBV5-1
J gene: TRBJ2-1
clone size: NA
D gene: TRBD2
CDR3 protein: CASSLEEREGQNEQFF
CDR3 DNA: TGCGCCAGCAGCTTGGAGGAGCGGGAGGGCCAAAATGAGCAGTTCTTC

V gene: TRBV5-1
J gene: TRBJ2-2
clone size: NA
D gene: NA
CDR3 protein: CASSFSPGGSGELFF
CDR3 DNA: TGCGCCAGTTCCTTTTCCCCCGGAGGGTCCGGGGAGCTGTTTTTT

V gene: TRBV7-3
J gene: TRBJ2-3
clone size: NA
D gene: TRBD2
CDR3 protein: CASSRGGSTTDTQYF
CDR3 DNA: TGTGCCAGCAGCCGGGGGGGTTCGACCACAGATACGCAGTATTTT

V gene: TRBV7-2
J gene: TRBJ2-3
clone size: NA
D gene: TRBD1
CDR3 protein: CASSLGGTGGFVQDTQYF
CDR3 DNA: TGTGCCAGCAGCTTAGGCGGAACAGGGGGATTCGTCCAAGATACGCAGTATTTT

V gene: TRBV6-1
J gene: TRBJ2-7
clone size: NA
D gene: NA
CDR3 protein: CASSIQGGSSFEQYF
CDR3 DNA: TGTGCCAGCAGTATCCAGGGGGGATCCTCTTTCGAGCAGTACTTC

V gene: TRBV29-1
J gene: TRBJ2-3
clone size: NA
D gene: NA
CDR3 protein: CSARVPGTDTQYF
CDR3 DNA: TGCAGCGCCCGAGTGCCCGGCACAGATACGCAGTATTTT

V gene: TRBV28
J gene: TRBJ2-1
clone size: NA
D gene: NA
CDR3 protein: CASNSGTFEQFF
CDR3 DNA: TGTGCCAGCAACTCCGGGACATTTGAGCAGTTCTTC

V gene: TRBV11-3
J gene: TRBJ2-1
clone size: once
D gene: NA
CDR3 protein: CASSFGWTGHDEQFF
CDR3 DNA: TGTGCCAGCAGCTTTGGGTGGACTGGGCATGATGAGCAGTTCTTC

V gene: TRBV30
J gene: TRBJ2-1
clone size: NA
D gene: NA
CDR3 protein: CARSRTRSSYNEQFF
CDR3 DNA: TGTGCCCGGAGCCGGACGCGGAGCTCCTACAATGAGCAGTTCTTC